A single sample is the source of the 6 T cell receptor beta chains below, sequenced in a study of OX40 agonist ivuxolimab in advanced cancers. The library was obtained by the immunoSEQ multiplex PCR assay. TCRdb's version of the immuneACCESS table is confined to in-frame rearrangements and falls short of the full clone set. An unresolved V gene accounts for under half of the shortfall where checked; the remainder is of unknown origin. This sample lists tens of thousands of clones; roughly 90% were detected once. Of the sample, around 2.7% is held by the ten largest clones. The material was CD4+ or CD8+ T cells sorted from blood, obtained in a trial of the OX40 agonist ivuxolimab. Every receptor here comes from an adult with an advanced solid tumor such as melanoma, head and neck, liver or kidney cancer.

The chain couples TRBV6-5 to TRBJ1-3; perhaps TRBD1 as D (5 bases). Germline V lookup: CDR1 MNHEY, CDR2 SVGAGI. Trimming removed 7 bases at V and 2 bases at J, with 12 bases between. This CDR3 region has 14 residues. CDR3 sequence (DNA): TGTGCCAGCAAGAGAATGGGGCCTGGAAACACCATATATTTT. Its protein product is CASKRMGPGNTIYF.

CDR3 region: CASSFGTAHNQPQHF. The CDR3 DNA sequence: TGTGCCAGCAGTTTTGGGACAGCCCACAATCAGCCCCAGCATTTT. The chain employs TRBV7-2 and TRBJ1-5; 7 nucleotides match TRBD1. Germline CDR1 SGHTA, CDR2 FQGNSA. This CDR3 has 15 amino acids. Trimming took 6 bases from V and 3 from J; bases not matched to a gene: 8.

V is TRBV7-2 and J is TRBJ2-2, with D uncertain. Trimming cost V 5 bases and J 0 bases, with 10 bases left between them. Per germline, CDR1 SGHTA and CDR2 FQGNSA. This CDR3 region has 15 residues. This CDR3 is CASSPTWANTGELFF. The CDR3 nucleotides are TGTGCCAGCAGCCCTACTTGGGCGAACACCGGGGAGCTGTTTTTT.

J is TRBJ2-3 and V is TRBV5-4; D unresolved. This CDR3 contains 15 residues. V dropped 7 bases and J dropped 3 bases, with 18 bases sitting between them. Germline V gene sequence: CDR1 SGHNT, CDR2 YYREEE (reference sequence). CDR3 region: CASSPRVVSTDTQYF. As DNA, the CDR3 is TGTGCCAGCTCCCCCCGGGTGGTTTCGACAGATACGCAGTATTTT. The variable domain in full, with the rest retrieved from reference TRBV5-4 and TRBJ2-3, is ETGVTQSPTHLIKTRGQQVTLRCSSQSGHNTVSWYQQALGQGPQFIFQYYREEENGRGNFPPRFSGLQFPNYSSELNVNALELDDSALYLCASSPRVVSTDTQYFGPGTRLTVL.

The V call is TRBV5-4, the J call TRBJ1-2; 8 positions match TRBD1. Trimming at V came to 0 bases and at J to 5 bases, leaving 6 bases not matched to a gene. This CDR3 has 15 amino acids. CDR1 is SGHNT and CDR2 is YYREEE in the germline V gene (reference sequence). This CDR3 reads CASSLGQGPLYGYTF. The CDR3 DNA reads TGTGCCAGCAGCTTGGGACAGGGGCCCCTTTATGGCTACACCTTC.

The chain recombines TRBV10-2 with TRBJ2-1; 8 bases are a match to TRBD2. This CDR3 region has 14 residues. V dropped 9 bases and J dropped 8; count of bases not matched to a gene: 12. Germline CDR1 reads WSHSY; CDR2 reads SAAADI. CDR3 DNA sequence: TGCGCCAGTAAGCGGGAGTTTGAAGTCGATGAGCAGTTCTTC. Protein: CASKREFEVDEQFF.